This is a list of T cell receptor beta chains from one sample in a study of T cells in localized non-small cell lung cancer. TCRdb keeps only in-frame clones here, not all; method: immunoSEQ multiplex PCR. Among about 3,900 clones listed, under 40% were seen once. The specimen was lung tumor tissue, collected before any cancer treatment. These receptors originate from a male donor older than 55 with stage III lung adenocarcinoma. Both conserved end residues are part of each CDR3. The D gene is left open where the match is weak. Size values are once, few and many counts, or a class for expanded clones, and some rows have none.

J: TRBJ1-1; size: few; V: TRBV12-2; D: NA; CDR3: CATLRPGTSNTEAFF; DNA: TGTGCCACTCTAAGACCCGGGACCTCTAACACTGAAGCTTTCTTT
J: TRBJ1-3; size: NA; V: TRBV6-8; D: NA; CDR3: CASSPLTGSLGRGNTIYF; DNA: TGTGCCAGCAGCCCGCTTACCGGGTCCTTGGGGCGAGGAAACACCATATATTTT
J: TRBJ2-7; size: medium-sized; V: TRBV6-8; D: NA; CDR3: CASSLTGYEQYF; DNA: TGTGCCAGCAGTCTTACAGGGTACGAGCAGTACTTC
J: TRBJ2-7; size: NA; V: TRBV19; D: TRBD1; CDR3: CASRDRGRTEQYF; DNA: TGTGCCAGTAGGGACAGGGGGCGAACTGAGCAGTACTTC
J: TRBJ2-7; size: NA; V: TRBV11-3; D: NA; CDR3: CASSDRVDGYEQYF; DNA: TGTGCCAGCAGCGACCGGGTGGACGGCTACGAGCAGTACTTC
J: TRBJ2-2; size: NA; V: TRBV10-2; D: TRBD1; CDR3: CASRETGTGELFF; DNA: TGCGCCAGCAGGGAGACAGGGACCGGGGAGCTGTTTTTT
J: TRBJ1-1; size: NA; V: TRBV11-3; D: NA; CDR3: CASSPHREGTEAFF; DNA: TGTGCCAGCAGCCCGCACAGGGAAGGGACTGAAGCTTTCTTT
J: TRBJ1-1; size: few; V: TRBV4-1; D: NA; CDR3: CASSEGQSNTEAFF; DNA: TGCGCCAGCAGCGAAGGACAATCTAACACTGAAGCTTTCTTT
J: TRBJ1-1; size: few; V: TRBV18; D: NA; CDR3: CASSPTGAGYSEAFF; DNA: TGTGCCAGCTCACCAACCGGGGCAGGGTACTCTGAAGCTTTCTTT
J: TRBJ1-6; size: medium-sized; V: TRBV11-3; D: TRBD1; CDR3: CASSSPPGQGSSPLHF; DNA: TGTGCCAGCAGCTCTCCCCCGGGACAGGGAAGTTCACCCCTCCACTTT
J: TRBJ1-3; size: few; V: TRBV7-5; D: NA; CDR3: CASSLRGQGSGNTIYF; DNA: TGTGCCAGCAGCTTAAGAGGACAGGGTTCTGGAAACACCATATATTTT
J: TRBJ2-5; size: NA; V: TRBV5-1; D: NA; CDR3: CASSPQLGAEETQYF; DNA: TGCGCCAGCAGCCCTCAACTGGGGGCAGAGGAGACCCAGTACTTC
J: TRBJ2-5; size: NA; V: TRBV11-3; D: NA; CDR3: CASSSRDGQETQYF; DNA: TGTGCCAGCAGCTCCCGGGACGGCCAAGAGACCCAGTACTTC
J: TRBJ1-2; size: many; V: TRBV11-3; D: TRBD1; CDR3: CASSLRQGGYGYTF; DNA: TGTGCCAGCAGCTTAAGACAGGGGGGCTATGGCTACACCTTC
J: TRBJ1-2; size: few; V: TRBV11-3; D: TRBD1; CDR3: CASSLGAGQAIYGYTF; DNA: TGTGCCAGCAGCTTGGGTGCGGGACAGGCAATCTATGGCTACACCTTC
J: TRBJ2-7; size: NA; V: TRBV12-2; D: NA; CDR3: CASRSSMIEGQFSGFYEQYF; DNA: TGTGCAAGTCGCTCGTCAATGATCGAAGGACAGTTCAGTGGGTTCTACGAGCAGTACTTC
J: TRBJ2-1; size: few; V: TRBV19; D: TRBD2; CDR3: CASRPTSGGNEQFF; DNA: TGTGCCAGTAGACCGACTAGCGGGGGTAATGAGCAGTTCTTC
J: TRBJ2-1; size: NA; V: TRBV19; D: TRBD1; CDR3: CASSRDRGYYNEQFF; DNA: TGTGCCAGTAGTAGGGACAGGGGTTACTACAATGAGCAGTTCTTC
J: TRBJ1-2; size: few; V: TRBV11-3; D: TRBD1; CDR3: CASSIRTGEAYGYTF; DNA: TGTGCCAGCAGCATCCGGACAGGGGAAGCCTATGGCTACACCTTC
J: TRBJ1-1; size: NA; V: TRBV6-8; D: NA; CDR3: CASSYGAARPNTEAFF; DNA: TGTGCCAGCAGTTACGGGGCAGCCCGACCGAACACTGAAGCTTTCTTT
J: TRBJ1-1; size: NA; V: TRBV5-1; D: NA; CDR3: CASSSQGPGNTEAFF; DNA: TGCGCCAGCAGCTCCCAAGGTCCGGGCAACACTGAAGCTTTCTTT
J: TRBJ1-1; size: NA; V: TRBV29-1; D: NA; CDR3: CSAQSASPLAIEAFF; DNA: TGCAGCGCCCAGTCGGCATCCCCACTAGCAATTGAAGCTTTCTTT
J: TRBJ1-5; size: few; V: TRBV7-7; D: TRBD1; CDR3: CASSIQGYSNQPQHF; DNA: TGTGCCAGCAGCATACAGGGGTATAGCAATCAGCCCCAGCATTTT
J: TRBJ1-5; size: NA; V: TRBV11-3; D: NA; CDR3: CASSFIAGSNQPQHF; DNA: TGTGCCAGCAGCTTTATAGCAGGTAGCAATCAGCCCCAGCATTTT
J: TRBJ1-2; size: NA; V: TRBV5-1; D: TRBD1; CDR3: CASSSPGTGREYAYTF; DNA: TGCGCCAGCAGTTCCCCCGGGACAGGGCGTGAGTATGCCTACACCTTC
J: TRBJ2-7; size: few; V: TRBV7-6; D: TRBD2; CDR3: CASSPIAGGTYEQYF; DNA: TGTGCCAGCAGCCCTATAGCGGGGGGGACCTACGAGCAGTACTTC
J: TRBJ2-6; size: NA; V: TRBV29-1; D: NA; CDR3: CSVDGGSGANVLTF; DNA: TGCAGCGTTGATGGGGGATCGGGGGCCAACGTCCTGACTTTC
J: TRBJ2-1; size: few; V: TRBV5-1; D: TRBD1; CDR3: CASSLRQGANEQFF; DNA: TGCGCCAGCAGCTTGAGGCAGGGGGCAAATGAGCAGTTCTTC
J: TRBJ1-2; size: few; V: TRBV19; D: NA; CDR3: CASTKDGGPGNYGYTF; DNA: TGTGCCAGTACTAAAGACGGCGGTCCAGGGAACTATGGCTACACCTTC
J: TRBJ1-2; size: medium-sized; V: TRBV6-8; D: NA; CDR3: CASTPATGHGYTF; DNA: TGTGCCAGCACCCCCGCAACAGGACATGGCTACACCTTC
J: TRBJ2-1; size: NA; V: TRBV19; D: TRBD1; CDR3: CASSTRQGGSYNEQFF; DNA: TGTGCCAGTAGTACCCGACAGGGTGGATCCTACAATGAGCAGTTCTTC
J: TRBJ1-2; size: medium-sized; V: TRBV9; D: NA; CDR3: CASSEGPNYGYTF; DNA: TGTGCCAGCAGTGAAGGTCCTAACTATGGCTACACCTTC
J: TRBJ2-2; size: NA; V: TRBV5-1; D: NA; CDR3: CASSSGGGVPGELFF; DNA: TGCGCCAGCAGCTCCGGGGGCGGGGTCCCCGGGGAGCTGTTTTTT
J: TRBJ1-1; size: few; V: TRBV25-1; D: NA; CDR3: CASSMGGNTEAFF; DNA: TGTGCCAGCAGTATGGGAGGGAACACTGAAGCTTTCTTT
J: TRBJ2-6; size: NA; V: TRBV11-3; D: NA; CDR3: CASSSIDRANVLTF; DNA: TGTGCCAGCAGCTCCATAGACAGGGCCAACGTCCTGACTTTC
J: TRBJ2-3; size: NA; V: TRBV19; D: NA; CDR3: CASSIGAGRTDTQYF; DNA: TGTGCCAGTAGTATAGGGGCAGGGAGGACAGATACGCAGTATTTT
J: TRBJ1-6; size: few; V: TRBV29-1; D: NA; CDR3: CSVGGGNSPLHF; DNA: TGCAGCGTTGGAGGGGGTAATTCACCCCTCCACTTT
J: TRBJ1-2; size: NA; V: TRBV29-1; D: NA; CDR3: CSVVVFGYGYTF; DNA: TGCAGCGTTGTTGTATTTGGCTATGGCTACACCTTC
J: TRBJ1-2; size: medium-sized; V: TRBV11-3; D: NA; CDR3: CASSLRQGGYGYTF; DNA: TGTGCCAGCAGCTTGCGGCAGGGCGGCTATGGCTACACCTTC
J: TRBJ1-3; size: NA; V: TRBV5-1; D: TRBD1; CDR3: CASSLSNAGGGNTIYF; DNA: TGCGCCAGCAGCTTATCCAACGCAGGGGGCGGAAACACCATATATTTT
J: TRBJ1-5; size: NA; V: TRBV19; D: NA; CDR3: CASSIGTQNQPQHF; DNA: TGTGCCAGTAGTATAGGGACTCAGAATCAGCCCCAGCATTTT